This TCR beta chain came from a study of cytomegalovirus exposure and HLA in healthy donors. V shed 5 bases and J shed 3 bases, with 11 bases lying between them. Looked up from germline, CDR1 is LNHDA and CDR2 is SQIVND (reference sequence). This CDR3 spans 13 amino acids. 60 Vbeta and 13 Jbeta primers were used in PCR. Libraries were prepared by immunoSEQ multiplex PCR; TCRdb keeps only in-frame clonotypes and omits some of them. This table holds 74,000 or so clones, more than 60% found once. J is TRBJ2-7 and V is TRBV19; D may be TRBD1 (6 bases). The sample was PBMCs. The receptor was derived from a male donor in good health and CMV-seropositive. Here the CDR3 reads CASSLGQIYEQYF. CDR3 in DNA: TGTGCCAGTAGTCTAGGACAGATCTACGAGCAGTACTTC.